The TCR beta chain under discussion was sequenced for a study of T cell repertoires in cytomegalovirus infection. V was cut by 7 bases and J by 0 bases, with 24 bases left in between. Germline V lookup: CDR1 SGHVS, CDR2 FQNEAQ. The CDR3 totals 19 residues. In this sample, this clonotype turned up a few times. Its specificity is unknown. TCRdb re-called the reads with MiXCR, one entry per CDR3 protein. This sample has about 360,000 distinct CDR3 sequences, with roughly 20% found just once. Whole-study results and caveats: Dominating the ex vivo response were TCR beta clonotypes that were CMV-specific and HLA-C-restricted.

Material: PBMCs. The chain is built from TRBV7-8 and TRBJ1-4, with D maybe TRBD1 (5 bases). The receptor was isolated from a human donor in good health (CMV status not recorded). Some clones in this sample may be carry-over from other donors' samples. The CDR3 loop is CASTARGSYEHATNEKLFF. The DNA of the CDR3 is TGTGCCAGCACCGCTCGGGGGAGTTATGAACATGCAACTAATGAAAAACTGTTTTTT.